Following are 13 T cell receptor beta chains from one sample sequenced in a study of blood T cell repertoires in COVID-19. Clones were read by immunoSEQ multiplex PCR, and TCRdb kept only the in-frame ones, dropping some. The sample carries about 40,000 clones, 80% to 90% recorded once. Material for sequencing was peripheral blood. These receptors all come from a human donor in a cohort sampled during active COVID-19.

The V and J genes are TRBV9 and TRBJ2-3; 9 bases map to TRBD2. The V gene's germline CDR1 is SGDLS and CDR2 YYNGEE. The J segment lost 3 bases and the V segment lost 4 bases, leaving 9 bases of the junction unmatched. The CDR3 consists of 16 residues. The CDR3 DNA reads TGTGCCAGCAGCCCTAGGGGAGCGGGAGGAACAGATACGCAGTATTTT. Translating it yields CASSPRGAGGTDTQYF.

The chain employs TRBV18 and TRBJ2-3; 8 positions match TRBD1. V lost 0 bases, J lost 8 bases, and 7 bases stayed unmatched. Germline V CDR1 and CDR2: KGHSH, LQKENI. The CDR3 sequence is 15 residues long. This chain's CDR3 is CASSPPGTGGRTQYF. As DNA, the CDR3 is TGTGCCAGCTCACCACCGGGTACAGGGGGGCGTACGCAGTATTTT.

This chain connects TRBV9 to TRBJ2-7, with D perhaps matching TRBD2 (5 bases). The CDR3 sequence is 15 residues long. Trimming shortened V by 4 bases and J by 4 bases, and 18 bases separated the two germline ends. The germline V gene encodes CDR1 SGDLS and CDR2 YYNGEE. In DNA, the CDR3 is TGTGCCAGCAGCCCCCGGGCTAGCTTGGGGTACGAGCAGTACTTC. It translates to CASSPRASLGYEQYF.

The genes are TRBV7-9 and TRBJ1-1, with a weak D call TRBD1 (6 bases). In germline, CDR1 is SEHNR, CDR2 FQNEAQ (reference sequence). This CDR3 has 14 amino acids. The ends were cut back, 1 base at V and 7 bases at J, with 13 bases in the middle. In nucleotides, the CDR3 is TGTGCCAGCAGCTTAGGGGGGCTACAGGGTGAAGCTTTCTTT. It translates to CASSLGGLQGEAFF.

A word on this clone: One end of the junction fails to match germline, which may point to a read error. The chain carries TRBV2 and TRBJ2-7, with TRBD2 identical over 11 bases. CDR1 is SNHLY, CDR2 FYNNEI, per germline. The CDR3 contains 11 residues. The CDR3 protein is CASSRLAGRVF. The CDR3 DNA sequence: TGTGCCAGCAGTAGACTAGCGGGGCGCGTCTTC. Based on the CDR3 plus reference TRBV2 and TRBJ2-7, the full variable domain is EPEVTQTPSHQVTQMGQEVILRCVPISNHLYFYWYRQILGQKVEFLVSFYNNEISEKSEIFDDQFSVERPDGSNFTLKIRSTKLEDSAMYFCASSRLAGRVFGPGTRLTVT.

Only a few counts were recorded for this clone. The gene calls are TRBV2 and TRBJ1-6, with no clear D. Germline V gene lookup returns CDR1 SNHLY and CDR2 FYNNEI. This CDR3 comprises 15 residues. Trimming removed 1 base at V and 7 bases at J, with 11 bases between. The CDR3 reads CASSEGASWNSPLHF. CDR3 DNA sequence: TGTGCCAGCAGTGAAGGTGCGAGTTGGAATTCACCCCTCCACTTT.

The V call is TRBV29-1, the J call TRBJ1-1, with D tentatively TRBD1 (5 bases). CDR1 is SQVTM, CDR2 ANQGSEA, per germline. The CDR3 has 13 amino acids. V dropped 7 bases and J dropped 4 bases, with 16 bases sitting between them. The CDR3 loop reads CSAVTARGTEAFF. DNA of the CDR3: TGCAGCGCCGTGACAGCGCGGGGCACTGAAGCTTTCTTT.

This chain links TRBV5-4 with TRBJ1-2, with 7 positions matching TRBD1. This CDR3 contains 14 residues. V was clipped by 0 bases and J by 7 bases; unmatched bases: 6. CDR1 and CDR2 (germline): SGHNT, YYREEE (reference sequence). DNA for the CDR3: TGTGCCAGCAGCTTGGCAGGGGGTGGGTCTGGCTACACCTTC. Translating gives CASSLAGGGSGYTF.

V is TRBV12-1 and J is TRBJ1-5; the table assigns TRBD1, which was not confirmed against the DNA. TRBV12-1 is a pseudogene segment. This CDR3 spans 15 amino acids. CDR3 sequence: CASSSRQVVNQPQHF. The CDR3 region has the DNA TGTGCCAGCAGTTCGAGACAGGTGGTCAATCAGCCCCAGCATTTT.

This chain connects TRBV15 to TRBJ2-3, with D tentatively TRBD2 (5 bases). CDR1 is LNHNV, CDR2 YYDKDF, per germline (reference sequence). Trimming cost V 0 bases and J 0 bases, with 7 bases left between them. CDR3 length: 15 residues. CDR3 sequence reads: CATSRDRTSTDTQYF. The CDR3 DNA reads TGTGCCACCAGCAGAGATCGGACTAGCACAGATACGCAGTATTTT.

The gene calls are TRBV5-1 and TRBJ1-1; 12 bases align to TRBD1. CDR3 size: 17 residues. V shed 7 bases and J 4 bases; nucleotides not matched to a gene: 14. The germline V gene has CDR1 SGHRS and CDR2 YFSETQ. The CDR3 nucleotides read TGCGCCAGCCGGCCTCCGGGACAGGGGGCAGAAGGCACTGAAGCTTTCTTT. Residues: CASRPPGQGAEGTEAFF.

The V and J genes are TRBV7-9 and TRBJ2-3; D ambiguous. V dropped 1 base and J dropped 0 bases, with 14 bases sitting between them. From germline, CDR1 is SEHNR and CDR2 FQNEAQ (reference sequence). The CDR3 is 17 residues long. This CDR3 reads CASSLGGRIASTDTQYF. The CDR3 DNA follows: TGTGCCAGCAGCTTAGGTGGCCGTATAGCTAGCACAGATACGCAGTATTTT. Looking up the rest from reference TRBV7-9 and TRBJ2-3 gives the full variable domain: DTGVSQNPRHKITKRGQNVTFRCDPISEHNRLYWYRQTLGQGPEFLTYFQNEAQLEKSRLLSDRFSAERPKGSFSTLEIQRTEQGDSAMYLCASSLGGRIASTDTQYFGPGTRLTVL.

The rearrangement joins TRBV7-9 to TRBJ2-7, with D tentatively TRBD1 (6 bases). The germline V gene has CDR1 SEHNR and CDR2 FQNEAQ (reference sequence). V was clipped by 1 base and J by 3 bases, with 10 bases between them. This CDR3 is 14 amino acids long. The CDR3 bases are TGTGCCAGCAGCTTAGTCGGGACAAACTACGAGCAGTACTTC. This encodes CASSLVGTNYEQYF.